This T cell receptor beta chain came from a study of memory CD4+ T cells and cytomegalovirus serostatus. Germline assignment: CDR1 SGHNT and CDR2 YENEEA. Trimming stripped 7 bases from V and 8 bases from J, with 21 bases between. The CDR3 extends over 14 amino acids. As regards this clone: Its antigen is still unknown.

The sort gate was single viable CD3+CD4+CD8-CD45RO+ cells for memory CD4+ T cells. Notes on the study in general: CD4+ memory repertoires contained about two fifths of the 164 reported CMV TCRbeta sequences.

The assay was immunoSEQ multiplex PCR, and TCRdb's table has in-frame clones only and misses some. The profile covers some 29,000 clones, with approximately 72% appearing a single time and around 0.63% taken by the ten largest. This TCR was sampled from an adult in good health and CMV-seronegative. Some clones in this sample may be carry-over from other donors' samples. This sequence joins TRBV11-3 and TRBJ2-7; D perhaps matches TRBD1 (6 bases). The sample taken for sequencing was memory CD4+ T cells from blood. As DNA, the CDR3 is TGTGCCAGCACCCTTGAGGGGGACACCGGCAAGCAGTACTTC. Protein sequence: CASTLEGDTGKQYF.